These 16 T cell receptor beta chains originate from one sample sequenced in a study of regulatory T cells in long-lasting Graves disease. Arm-PCR with iRepertoire HTBI primers amplified the CDR3 regions for these TCR beta libraries. In TCRdb, the multiplex PCR reads were re-called with MiXCR into one record per CDR3 protein. The table records approximately 470,000 distinct CDR3 sequences, 16% of them present only once. The time point: newly diagnosed GD, antithyroid drugs for less than 3 months. The authors made the TCR library using RNA they extracted from PBMCs. The data were also submitted as part of a second study, on T cells in Graves' hyperthyroidism and ophthalmopathy.

Sample: peripheral blood mononuclear cells (PBMCs), taken at new diagnosis, from a patient treated with antithyroid drugs. The receptors stem from a man aged 35-49 years with Graves disease.

This clonotype was seen repeatedly, ten times or more. The CDR3 spells CASRSARGVQETQYF. The CDR3 DNA reads as TGTGCCAGCAGGTCCGCTCGCGGGGTACAAGAGACCCAGTACTTC. V and J are TRBV28 and TRBJ2-5; possibly TRBD2 for D (6 bases). Germline V gene data show CDR1 as MDHEN and CDR2 as SYDVKM. Deletions cut 6 bases from V and 2 bases from J, with 16 bases between. This CDR3 contains 15 residues. Variable domain in full (rest from reference TRBV28 and TRBJ2-5): DVKVTQSSRYLVKRTGEKVFLECVQDMDHENMFWYRQDPGLGLRLIYFSYDVKMKEKGDIPEGYSVSREKKERFSLILESASTNQTSMYLCASRSARGVQETQYFGPGTRLLVL.

There are a few counts of this clonotype. V and J are TRBV10-3 and TRBJ1-4; D unresolved. Per germline, CDR1 ENHRY and CDR2 SYGVKD. The germline V and J ends were trimmed by 2 bases and 0 bases, with 7 bases remaining between them. There are 15 residues in the CDR3. In DNA form, the CDR3 reads TGTGCCATCAGTGAGCAGAGAGCAACTAATGAAAAACTGTTTTTT. Protein sequence: CAISEQRATNEKLFF.

This clonotype was found many times. The V and J genes are TRBV5-1 and TRBJ2-1; 8 bases are shared with TRBD2. Looked up from germline, CDR1 is SGHRS and CDR2 is YFSETQ. The CDR3 contains 16 residues. J lost 4 bases, V lost 0 bases, and 6 bases had no gene match. The CDR3 nucleotides read TGCGCCAGCAGCTTGGTGCCCAGCGGGGGTTACAATGAGCAGTTCTTC. Translating gives CASSLVPSGGYNEQFF.

The DNA for the CDR3 is TGTGCCAGCAGCCAAGATCCAGGGATCACCGGGGAGCTGTTTTTT. Encoded protein: CASSQDPGITGELFF. The chain joins TRBV14 to TRBJ2-2; possible D gene TRBD1, 5 bases. Germline loops: CDR1 SGHDN, CDR2 FVKESK. The ends were cut back, 0 bases at V and 4 bases at J, with 9 bases in the middle. The CDR3 extends over 15 amino acids.

This clonotype was counted only a few times. The chain couples TRBV20-1 to TRBJ2-7; 8 bases are a match to TRBD2. Trimming took 6 bases from V and 4 from J; bases not matched to a gene: 8. Germline V gene sequence: CDR1 DFQATT, CDR2 SNEGSKA (reference sequence). The CDR3 runs to 13 residues. CDR3 bases: TGCAGTGCAACCCCGGGACTAGATTACGAGCAGTACTTC. Translating it yields CSATPGLDYEQYF.

The rearrangement joins TRBV27 to TRBJ2-7; D gene ambiguous. Germline V gene lookup returns CDR1 MNHEY and CDR2 SMNVEV (reference sequence). Trimming took 0 bases from V and 0 from J, leaving 6 bases between them. CDR3 length: 14 residues. CDR3 DNA sequence: TGTGCCAGCAGTTTATCTACAGACTCCTACGAGCAGTACTTC. It specifies CASSLSTDSYEQYF.

This clonotype was observed a few times. The chain recombines TRBV6-4 with TRBJ2-7; TRBD2 matches 9 bases. Trimming cost V 5 bases and J 5 bases; bases outside gene matches: 7. Looked up from germline, CDR1 is MRHNA and CDR2 is SNTAGT. The CDR3 runs 14 residues. CDR3 in amino acids: CASSSNSGSHEQYF. For the CDR3, the DNA is TGTGCCAGCAGTTCGAATAGCGGGAGTCACGAGCAGTACTTC.

This clonotype was recorded at least ten times. The chain links TRBV28 to TRBJ2-1; TRBD2 matches at 7 bases. Germline V gene lookup returns CDR1 MDHEN and CDR2 SYDVKM. This CDR3 has 16 amino acids. V lost 10 bases to trimming and J lost 0 bases; unmatched junction nucleotides: 12. The CDR3 loop reads CATQQPAGSSYNEQFF. The CDR3 DNA reads TGTGCCACCCAGCAACCAGCGGGGAGCTCCTACAATGAGCAGTTCTTC.

The CDR3 region is CSVDKGRNYGYTF. DNA for the CDR3: TGCAGCGTTGATAAGGGCAGGAACTATGGCTACACCTTC. The V call is TRBV29-1, the J call TRBJ1-2; no clear D gene. Germline V lookup: CDR1 SQVTM, CDR2 ANQGSEA. CDR3 length: 13 amino acids. Trimming took 3 bases from V and 2 from J, leaving 10 bases between them.

This clonotype has a handful of counts. The rearrangement links TRBV5-6 to TRBJ1-5, with unresolved D. Germline assignment: CDR1 SGHDT and CDR2 YYEEEE. The CDR3 loop spans 16 amino acids. V was cut by 1 base and J by 2 bases, with 13 bases left in between. The DNA of the CDR3 is TGTGCCAGCAGCTTGCGTACGAGAAGGGGCAATCAGCCCCAGCATTTT. Protein sequence: CASSLRTRRGNQPQHF. The entire variable domain, with the rest obtained from reference TRBV5-6 and TRBJ1-5, is as follows: DAGVTQSPTHLIKTRGQQVTLRCSPKSGHDTVSWYQQALGQGPQFIFQYYEEEERQRGNFPDRFSGHQFPNYSSELNVNALLLGDSALYLCASSLRTRRGNQPQHFGDGTRLSIL.

V usage is TRBV6-1 and J usage is TRBJ1-2; D unresolved. CDR1 and CDR2 from the germline V gene are MNHNS and SASEGT. V dropped 9 bases and J dropped 5 bases, with 13 bases sitting between them. The CDR3 is made up of 12 amino acids. Written as DNA, the CDR3 is TGTGCCAGTCAGAAAACGAGGTATGGCTACACCTTC. Amino acids: CASQKTRYGYTF.

This clonotype was seen repeatedly, ten times or more. V and J are TRBV6-1 and TRBJ1-2; 8 bases are shared with TRBD1. CDR3 size: 13 residues. The germline V gene encodes CDR1 MNHNS and CDR2 SASEGT. Trimming removed 3 bases from V and 12 bases from J; junction bases left unmatched: 9. This CDR3 reads CASSDGQGALHTF. The CDR3 region has the DNA TGTGCCAGCAGTGATGGACAGGGCGCGCTACACACCTTC.

This clonotype was counted ten times or more. V is TRBV5-5 and J is TRBJ1-1, with 9 bases matching TRBD1. Germline V CDR1 and CDR2: SGHKS, YYEKEE (reference sequence). The length of the CDR3 is 16 residues. V lost 3 bases to trimming and J lost 5 bases; unmatched junction nucleotides: 11. The CDR3 coding sequence is TGTGCCAGCAGCTCGCCGGACAGGGGTGTGGGGACTGAAGCTTTCTTT. It yields the protein CASSSPDRGVGTEAFF.

This clonotype was seen ten or more times. The chain is built from TRBV3-1 and TRBJ1-1; D call uncertain. V shed 1 base and J shed 5 bases, with 8 bases lying between them. This CDR3 has 13 residues. Germline V lookup: CDR1 LGHDT, CDR2 YNNKEL (reference sequence). CDR3 sequence reads: CASSQVPGTEAFF. CDR3 DNA sequence: TGTGCCAGCAGCCAAGTTCCGGGGACTGAAGCTTTCTTT. Full variable domain (outside the CDR3, taken from reference TRBV3-1 and TRBJ1-1): DTAVSQTPKYLVTQMGNDKSIKCEQNLGHDTMYWYKQDSKKFLKIMFSYNNKELIINETVPNRFSPKSPDKAHLNLHINSLELGDSAVYFCASSQVPGTEAFFGQGTRLTVV.

This clonotype was picked up a small number of times. The V gene is TRBV6-1, the J gene TRBJ2-1; possible D gene TRBD1, 6 bases. Germline assignment: CDR1 MNHNS and CDR2 SASEGT. V gave up 6 bases and J gave up 9 bases, with 21 bases separating them. The CDR3 loop spans 15 amino acids. CDR3 region: CASSFDRPAVGEQFF. CDR3 DNA: TGTGCCAGCAGCTTCGACAGGCCGGCGGTGGGTGAGCAGTTCTTC.

This clonotype was recorded at least ten times. The chain couples TRBV29-1 to TRBJ2-1; the D gene is possibly TRBD2 (7 bases). The germline gives CDR1 SQVTM, CDR2 ANQGSEA. The CDR3 runs to 13 residues. Deletions cut 4 bases from V and 9 bases from J, with 16 bases between. The CDR3, as DNA: TGCAGCGTTGGGGGGCGGGAGTGGGTTGAGCAGTTCTTC. Encoded protein: CSVGGREWVEQFF.